These 19 T cell receptor beta chains were all obtained from the same sample, sequenced in a study of monozygotic twins with inflammatory bowel disease. TCRdb re-called the 5' RACE reads, yielding one record per CDR3 amino acid sequence without DNA. This repertoire comprises some 170,000 distinct CDR3 sequences; its ten largest clones make up around 6.8%. The source material was blood. The receptors were gathered from a human donor with ulcerative colitis or Crohn's disease, or a healthy co-twin of an affected twin (not recorded which).

V gene TRBV9 combines with J gene TRBJ1-1; lacking DNA, the TRBD1 call made by TCRdb goes unchecked. This CDR3 is 14 amino acids long. In germline, CDR1 is SGDLS, CDR2 YYNGEE. The CDR3 reads CASSLTGSHTEAFF.

The chain links TRBV5-1 to TRBJ2-7; TCRdb outputs TRBD1, but without DNA this stays unchecked. The CDR3 length is 17 residues. Per the germline V gene, CDR1 is SGHRS and CDR2 is YFSETQ. CDR3 region: CASSLGLWGGGSYEQYF.

The rearrangement uses TRBV19 and TRBJ2-1; the TCRdb call, TRBD1, lacks DNA for checking. There are 12 residues in the CDR3. Germline V lookup: CDR1 LNHDA, CDR2 SQIVND (reference sequence). CDR3 sequence reads: CATGQGPREQFF.

The V call is TRBV5-1, the J call TRBJ2-2; TCRdb gives TRBD1 as the D gene, but with no DNA this cannot be confirmed. The V gene's germline CDR1 is SGHRS and CDR2 YFSETQ. The CDR3 length is 13 residues. This CDR3 is CASSSPETGELFF.

The chain is built from TRBV20-1 and TRBJ2-1; without DNA, the TCRdb call of TRBD2 cannot be checked. Germline CDR1 reads DFQATT; CDR2 reads SNEGSKA (reference sequence). CDR3 length: 16 residues. The CDR3 sequence is CSARGASGSLVNEQFF.

The V call is TRBV27, the J call TRBJ1-5; absent DNA, TCRdb's TRBD1 call cannot be checked. Germline V gene data show CDR1 as MNHEY and CDR2 as SMNVEV (reference sequence). CDR3 length: 13 residues. The CDR3 loop reads CASRKGVHQPQHF.

CDR3 protein: CASSQRWDSLKETQYF. J is TRBJ2-5 and V is TRBV3-1; TCRdb indicates TRBD1, and absent DNA this call remains unverified. The CDR3 is 16 amino acids. The germline CDR1 and CDR2 sequences are LGHDT and YNNKEL (reference sequence).

This chain connects TRBV5-5 to TRBJ1-1. This CDR3 has 13 residues. Germline V gene sequence: CDR1 SGHKS, CDR2 YYEKEE (reference sequence). CDR3 residues: CVSSLGFGTEAFF.

The rearrangement joins TRBV12-3 or TRBV12-4 to TRBJ2-1; as DNA is missing, the TRBD2 call by TCRdb cannot be tested. The CDR3 length is 15 residues. Here the CDR3 reads CASSLRVSSYNEQFF.

The chain is built from TRBV5-5 and TRBJ1-2. Germline V gene data show CDR1 as SGHKS and CDR2 as YYEKEE (reference sequence). The CDR3 has 14 amino acids. CDR3: CASSTPTRYGGYTF.

J is TRBJ1-4 and V is TRBV20-1; with no DNA, the TCRdb D assignment of TRBD1 cannot be verified. There are 15 residues in the CDR3. Germline CDR1 reads DFQATT; CDR2 reads SNEGSKA (reference sequence). The CDR3: CSARALRGTNEKLFF.

J is TRBJ1-6 and V is TRBV12-3 or TRBV12-4; the D call from TCRdb, TRBD1, cannot be confirmed without DNA. This CDR3 spans 15 amino acids. The CDR3 region is CASRVFGGQGSPLHF.

The rearrangement joins TRBV30 to TRBJ1-2. Germline-derived CDR1 and CDR2 are GTSNPN and SVGIG (reference sequence). The CDR3 extends over 13 amino acids. The CDR3 sequence is CAWSKAANYGYTF.

This rearrangement joins TRBV20-1 to TRBJ1-2; TCRdb outputs TRBD1, but without DNA this stays unchecked. Germline V gene sequence: CDR1 DFQATT, CDR2 SNEGSKA (reference sequence). This CDR3 is 13 amino acids long. The CDR3 loop is CSARTGVNYGYTF.

The rearrangement uses TRBV24-1 and TRBJ2-3; the TCRdb call, TRBD2, lacks DNA for checking. From germline, CDR1 is KGHDR and CDR2 SFDVKD. This CDR3 spans 18 amino acids. This chain's CDR3 is CATSDSGTSPLGTDTQYF.

CDR3 in amino acids: CSAKYQETQYF. The chain joins TRBV20-1 to TRBJ2-5. The germline gives CDR1 DFQATT, CDR2 SNEGSKA (reference sequence). The CDR3 totals 11 residues.

The V call is TRBV10-2, the J call TRBJ1-2; TCRdb's assignment of TRBD1 cannot be checked, as there is no DNA. The CDR3 covers 15 residues. CDR1 is WSHSY, CDR2 SAAADI, per germline. The chain's CDR3 is CASSEWQGATGGYTF.

The chain combines TRBV13 with TRBJ2-5; TCRdb picks TRBD2, but there is no DNA to check that call. The CDR3 loop spans 15 amino acids. The germline V gene has CDR1 PRHDT and CDR2 FYEKMQ (reference sequence). The CDR3 is CASSLGRGLQETQYF.

This sequence joins TRBV5-4 and TRBJ2-4; the TCRdb call, TRBD1, lacks DNA for checking. The CDR3 is 19 residues long. From germline, CDR1 is SGHNT and CDR2 YYREEE (reference sequence). This CDR3 is CASSLAEGARLATKNIQYF.